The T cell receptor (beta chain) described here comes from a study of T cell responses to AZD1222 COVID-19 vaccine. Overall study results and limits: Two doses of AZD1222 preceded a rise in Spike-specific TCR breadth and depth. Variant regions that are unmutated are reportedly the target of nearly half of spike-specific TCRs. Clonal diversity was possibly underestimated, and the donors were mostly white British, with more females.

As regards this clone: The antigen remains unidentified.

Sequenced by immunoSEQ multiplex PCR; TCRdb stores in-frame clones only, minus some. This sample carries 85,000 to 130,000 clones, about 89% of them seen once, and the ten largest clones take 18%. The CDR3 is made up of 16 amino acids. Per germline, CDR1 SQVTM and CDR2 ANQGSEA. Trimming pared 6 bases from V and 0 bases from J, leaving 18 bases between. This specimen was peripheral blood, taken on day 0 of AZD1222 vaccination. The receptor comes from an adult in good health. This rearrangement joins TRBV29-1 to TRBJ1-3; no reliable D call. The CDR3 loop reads CSVHTEQASSGNTIYF. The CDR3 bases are TGCAGCGTCCACACCGAGCAGGCGAGCTCTGGAAACACCATATATTTT.